Reported below is one T cell receptor beta chain. This entry comes from a study of OX40 agonist ivuxolimab in advanced cancers. Only in-frame clones appear in the TCRdb table, and some are missing; sequencing was by immunoSEQ multiplex PCR. The sample has tens of thousands of clones, 85% to 95% seen once; the top ten hold 0.4% to 0.55%. J was trimmed by 6 bases and V by 4 bases; bases with no gene match: 11. The germline CDR1 and CDR2 sequences are SGHDT and YYEEEE. This CDR3 has 15 residues. The J gene is TRBJ2-7, the V gene TRBV5-6, with 9 bases aligning to TRBD1. The sequencing here drew on CD4+ or CD8+ T cells sorted from blood, taken in a trial of the OX40 agonist ivuxolimab. This clonotype was sampled from an adult with an advanced solid tumor such as melanoma, head and neck, liver or kidney cancer. The CDR3 here is CASSPTGGAGIEQYF. CDR3 bases: TGTGCCAGCAGCCCCACAGGGGGCGCGGGTATCGAGCAGTACTTC.